The clone carrying this T cell receptor beta chain was counted many times. TCRdb reanalysed the reads using MiXCR and keeps one entry per CDR3 protein. The data show some 90,000 distinct CDR3 sequences, roughly 31% seen once. This record belongs to a study of type 1 regulatory T cells. Turning to the study itself: T-allo10 is a Tr1-enriched, alloantigen-specific CD4 T cell product made in vitro.

This CDR3 is built from 12 residues. Germline V gives CDR1 SGHTA, CDR2 FQGNSA. Trimming took 11 bases from V and 2 from J, leaving 12 bases between them. The V and J genes are TRBV7-2 and TRBJ1-2, with D unresolved. The clonotype was recovered from a human donor in good health. The sample comprised CD4+ T cells, either the whole sample or a sorted fraction (not recorded which). CDR3 coding DNA: TGTGCCTCTGGCGGGCCCAACTATGGCTACACCTTC. As protein: CASGGPNYGYTF.